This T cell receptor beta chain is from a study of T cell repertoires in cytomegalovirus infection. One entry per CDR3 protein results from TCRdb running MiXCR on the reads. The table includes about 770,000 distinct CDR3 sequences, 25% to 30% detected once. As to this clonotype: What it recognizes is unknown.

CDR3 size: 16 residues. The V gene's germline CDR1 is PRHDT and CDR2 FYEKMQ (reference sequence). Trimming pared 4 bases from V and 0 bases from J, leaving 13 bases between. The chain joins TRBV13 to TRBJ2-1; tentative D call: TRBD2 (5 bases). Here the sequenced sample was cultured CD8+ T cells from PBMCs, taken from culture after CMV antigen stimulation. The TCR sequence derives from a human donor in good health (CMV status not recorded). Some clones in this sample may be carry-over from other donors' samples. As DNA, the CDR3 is TGTGCCAGCAGCTCCGGACTCGGTAGCTCCTACAATGAGCAGTTCTTC. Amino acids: CASSSGLGSSYNEQFF.